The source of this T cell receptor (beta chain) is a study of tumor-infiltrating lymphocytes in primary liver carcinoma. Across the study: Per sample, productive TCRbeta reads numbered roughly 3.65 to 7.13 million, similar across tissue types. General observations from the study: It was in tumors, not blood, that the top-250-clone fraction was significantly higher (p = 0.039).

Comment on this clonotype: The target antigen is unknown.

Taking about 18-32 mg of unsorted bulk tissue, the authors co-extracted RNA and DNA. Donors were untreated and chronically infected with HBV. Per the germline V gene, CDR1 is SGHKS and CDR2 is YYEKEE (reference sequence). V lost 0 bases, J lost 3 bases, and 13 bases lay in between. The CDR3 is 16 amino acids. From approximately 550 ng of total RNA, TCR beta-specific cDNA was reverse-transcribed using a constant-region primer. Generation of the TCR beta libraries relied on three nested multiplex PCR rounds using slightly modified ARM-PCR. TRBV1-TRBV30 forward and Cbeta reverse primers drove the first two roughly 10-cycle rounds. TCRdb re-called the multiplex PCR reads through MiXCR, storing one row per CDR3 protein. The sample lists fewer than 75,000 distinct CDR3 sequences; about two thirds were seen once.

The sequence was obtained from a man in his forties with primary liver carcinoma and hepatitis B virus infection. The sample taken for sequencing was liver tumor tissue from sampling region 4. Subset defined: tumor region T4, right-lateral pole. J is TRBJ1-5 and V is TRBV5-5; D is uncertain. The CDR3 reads CASSLDPFYINQPQHF. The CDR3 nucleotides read TGTGCCAGCAGCTTGGATCCTTTCTATATCAATCAGCCCCAGCATTTT.